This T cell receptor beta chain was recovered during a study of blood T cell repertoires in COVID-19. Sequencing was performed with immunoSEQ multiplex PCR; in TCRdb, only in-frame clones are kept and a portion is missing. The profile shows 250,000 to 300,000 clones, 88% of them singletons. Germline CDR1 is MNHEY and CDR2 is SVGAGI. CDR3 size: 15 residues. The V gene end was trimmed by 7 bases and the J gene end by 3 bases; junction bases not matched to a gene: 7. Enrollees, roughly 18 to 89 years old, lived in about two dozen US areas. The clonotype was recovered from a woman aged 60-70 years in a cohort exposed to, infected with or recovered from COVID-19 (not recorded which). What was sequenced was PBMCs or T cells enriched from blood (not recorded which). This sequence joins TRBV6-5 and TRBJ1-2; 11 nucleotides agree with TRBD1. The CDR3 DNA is TGTGCCAGCAACAATCAGGACAGGGGGCACTATGGCTACACCTTC. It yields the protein CASNNQDRGHYGYTF.